This T cell receptor (beta chain) originates from a study of blood T cell repertoires in COVID-19. Study summary: Nucleic acid was either cDNA or gDNA, and it came from T cells, B-cell-depleted T cells, or PBMCs.

Clones were sequenced by immunoSEQ multiplex PCR, and TCRdb holds only the in-frame ones, with some missing. The table records 140,000 to 150,000 clones, 81% of them present only once. The germline V gene encodes CDR1 SGHDN and CDR2 FVKESK. This CDR3 is 16 amino acids long. V trimming: 1 base; J trimming: 0 bases; junction bases outside the gene matches: 3. The TCR was taken from a human donor in a cohort sampled during active COVID-19. The rearrangement links TRBV14 to TRBJ2-7; 10 bases map to TRBD2. The sequenced sample consisted of peripheral blood. CDR3 DNA sequence: TGTGCCAGCAGCCAAGGTATAGCGGGGGGCTCCTACGAGCAGTACTTC. This encodes CASSQGIAGGSYEQYF. Together with reference TRBV14 and TRBJ2-7, the CDR3 gives the full variable domain: EAGVTQFPSHSVIEKGQTVTLRCDPISGHDNLYWYRRVMGKEIKFLLHFVKESKQDESGMPNNRFLAERTGGTYSTLKVQPAELEDSGVYFCASSQGIAGGSYEQYFGPGTRLTVT.